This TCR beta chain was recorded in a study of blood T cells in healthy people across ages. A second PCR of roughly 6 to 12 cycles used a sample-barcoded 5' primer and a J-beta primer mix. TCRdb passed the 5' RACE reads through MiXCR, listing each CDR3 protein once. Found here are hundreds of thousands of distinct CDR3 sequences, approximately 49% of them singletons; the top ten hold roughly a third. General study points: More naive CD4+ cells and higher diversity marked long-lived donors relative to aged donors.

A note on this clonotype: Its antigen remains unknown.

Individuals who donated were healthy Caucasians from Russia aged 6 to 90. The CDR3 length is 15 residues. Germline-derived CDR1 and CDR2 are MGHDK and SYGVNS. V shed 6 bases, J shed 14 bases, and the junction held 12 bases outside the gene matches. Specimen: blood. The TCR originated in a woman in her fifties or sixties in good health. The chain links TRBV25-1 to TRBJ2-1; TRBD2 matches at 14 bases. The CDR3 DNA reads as TGTGCCAGCAGCGACGACGGGACTAGCGGGAGAAGGAAGTTCTTC. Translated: CASSDDGTSGRRKFF.